This T cell receptor (beta chain) is from a study of T cell repertoires in cytomegalovirus infection. This clonotype was seen a few times. A junction boundary mismatches the germline segment, possibly from a read error. The CDR3 has 11 residues. TCRdb itself ran the reads through MiXCR, one entry per CDR3 protein. The data hold hundreds of thousands of distinct CDR3 sequences, with approximately 25% observed a single time. Sequencing used CD8+ T cells from PBMCs. The rearrangement links TRBV12-3 or TRBV12-4 to TRBJ1-2; no reliable D call. This clonotype was sampled from a human donor in good health (CMV status not recorded). Some clones in this sample may be carry-over from other donors' samples. This chain's CDR3 is CALPTNYGYTF. CDR3 DNA sequence: TGCGCCCTCCCGACTAACTATGGCTACACCTTC.